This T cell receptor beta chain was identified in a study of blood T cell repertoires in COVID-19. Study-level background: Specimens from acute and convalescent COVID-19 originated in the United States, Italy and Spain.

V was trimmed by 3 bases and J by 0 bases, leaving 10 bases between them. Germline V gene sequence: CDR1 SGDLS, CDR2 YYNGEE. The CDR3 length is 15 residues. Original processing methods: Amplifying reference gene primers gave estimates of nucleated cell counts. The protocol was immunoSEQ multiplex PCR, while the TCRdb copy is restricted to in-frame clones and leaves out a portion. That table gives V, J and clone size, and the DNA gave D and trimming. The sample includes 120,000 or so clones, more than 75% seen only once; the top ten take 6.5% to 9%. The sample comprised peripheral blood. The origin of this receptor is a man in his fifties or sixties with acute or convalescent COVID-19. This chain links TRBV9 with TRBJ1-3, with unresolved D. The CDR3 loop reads CASSGRGSSGNTIYF. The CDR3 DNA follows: TGTGCCAGCAGCGGCCGTGGGAGCTCTGGAAACACCATATATTTT.